This T cell receptor beta chain was identified in a study of T cell responses to AZD1222 COVID-19 vaccine. On the study more broadly: Analyses pooled second doses at about 4 or about 12 weeks.

Concerning this clone: Its target is not known.

General study points: Elevations in Spike-specific TCR breadth and depth followed administration of two AZD1222 doses. Repertoires were sampled only after the peak T cell response. Baseline seropositivity occurred in only six or seven AZD1222 recipients.

Some clones are missing from TCRdb's copy, which holds only in-frame ones; the method was immunoSEQ multiplex PCR. The data hold approximately 80,000 clones, with 85% to 90% observed a single time. The CDR3 is made up of 16 amino acids. Per the germline V gene, CDR1 is SGDLS and CDR2 is YYNGEE. V was shortened by 0 bases and J by 4 bases, with 16 bases between the two germline ends. Sample: peripheral blood, taken on day 0 of AZD1222 vaccination. This rearrangement joins TRBV9 to TRBJ1-1; tentative D call: TRBD1 (5 bases). This receptor was identified in an adult in good health. For the CDR3, the DNA is TGTGCCAGCAGCGTAGCTGAGGGGCGCGTCCCCACTGAAGCTTTCTTT. Protein: CASSVAEGRVPTEAFF.